The 19 T cell receptor beta chains presented below share a single source sample, sequenced in a study of shared clonotypes between healthy human individuals. Clones were sequenced by immunoSEQ multiplex PCR, and TCRdb holds only the in-frame ones, with some missing. This table holds millions of clones, 90% to 95% found once. The sample was naive CD4+ T cells sorted from blood. Subset indicated: CD45RA+ positively selected. Receptors originate from a young man in good health.

Concerning this clone: Other DNA sequences of this sample code for an identical CDR3. The chain carries TRBV18 and TRBJ1-4; perhaps TRBD1 as D (5 bases). Germline lookup yields CDR1 KGHSH and CDR2 LQKENI. V lost 3 bases, J lost 5 bases, and 10 bases lay in between. This CDR3 spans 14 amino acids. The CDR3 DNA follows: TGTGCCAGCTCACCTTCAGGGTCCAATGAAAAACTGTTTTTT. It specifies CASSPSGSNEKLFF.

The chain links TRBV19 to TRBJ2-7; TRBD2 is a possible D gene (6 bases). CDR1 is LNHDA and CDR2 is SQIVND in the germline V gene (reference sequence). CDR3 size: 13 residues. The V end was cut by 5 bases, the J end by 6 bases, with 14 bases between. The CDR3, as DNA: TGTGCCAGTAGTTCGTTCGACGGGGGCGAGCAGTACTTC. Its translation is CASSSFDGGEQYF.

The chain recombines TRBV18 with TRBJ2-1, with a tentative D call TRBD1 (6 bases). Deletions cut 4 bases from V and 9 bases from J, with 22 bases between. CDR1 KGHSH and CDR2 LQKENI come from the germline V gene. This CDR3 is 16 amino acids long. The CDR3 protein is CASSLAGAQGFSEQFF. The CDR3 DNA reads as TGTGCCAGCTCACTGGCAGGGGCGCAGGGGTTTAGTGAGCAGTTCTTC.

The chain is built from TRBV18 and TRBJ1-1, with D unresolved. The V and J ends lost 2 bases and 7 bases respectively, with 14 bases between them. This CDR3 is 14 amino acids long. CDR1 and CDR2 (germline): KGHSH, LQKENI. In DNA form, the CDR3 reads TGTGCCAGCTCACCAATTGAGGGTTTAGGTGAAGCTTTCTTT. Translation gives CASSPIEGLGEAFF.

The chain links TRBV6-6 to TRBJ1-1, with D perhaps TRBD1 (5 bases). Germline loops: CDR1 MNHNY, CDR2 SVGAGI (reference sequence). The CDR3 length is 14 residues. V gave up 4 bases and J gave up 4 bases, with 13 bases separating them. CDR3 amino acids: CASSSLGGGTEAFF. As DNA, the CDR3 is TGTGCCAGCAGTTCCCTGGGGGGAGGCACTGAAGCTTTCTTT.

This chain uses TRBV7-2 with TRBJ2-2, with no clear D. The CDR3 is 14 residues long. Germline V CDR1 and CDR2: SGHTA, FQGNSA. Trimming removed 0 bases from V and 7 bases from J, with 9 bases in between. This CDR3 reads CASSLALEGGELFF. The CDR3, as DNA: TGTGCCAGCAGCTTAGCGCTGGAAGGCGGGGAGCTGTTTTTT.

This clone turned up a few times. This chain connects TRBV9 to TRBJ1-5; weak D call: TRBD1 (5 bases). The germline CDR1 and CDR2 sequences are SGDLS and YYNGEE. V dropped 7 bases and J dropped 5 bases, with 13 bases sitting between them. The CDR3 spans 13 residues. The chain's CDR3 is CASGRDGDQPQHF. DNA for the CDR3: TGTGCCAGCGGGAGGGACGGGGATCAGCCCCAGCATTTT.

V usage is TRBV7-9 and J usage is TRBJ1-4; 7 bases agree with TRBD1. The V gene's germline CDR1 is SEHNR and CDR2 FQNEAQ (reference sequence). The V gene end was trimmed by 5 bases and the J gene end by 0 bases; junction bases not matched to a gene: 3. The CDR3 runs 15 residues. The CDR3 loop reads CASSMDRSTNEKLFF. In DNA, the CDR3 is TGTGCCAGCAGCATGGACAGGTCAACTAATGAAAAACTGTTTTTT.

The chain has TRBV4-1 and TRBJ2-1; D possibly corresponds to TRBD2 (6 bases). The V and J ends lost 1 base and 4 bases respectively, with 14 bases between them. This CDR3 region has 16 residues. The germline V gene has CDR1 MGHRA and CDR2 YSYEKL. Here the CDR3 DNA reads TGCGCCAGCAGCCAAGTAATGGGGGGAACGTACAATGAGCAGTTCTTC. Encoded protein: CASSQVMGGTYNEQFF.

The gene calls are TRBV7-9 and TRBJ1-3; tentatively, D is TRBD1 (5 bases). Trimming stripped 5 bases from V and 0 bases from J, with 14 bases between. Per the germline V gene, CDR1 is SEHNR and CDR2 is FQNEAQ (reference sequence). The CDR3 length is 16 residues. The CDR3 sequence is CASSPRQSSSGNTIYF. In DNA form, the CDR3 reads TGTGCCAGCAGCCCACGACAGTCCTCCTCTGGAAACACCATATATTTT.

The CDR3 spells CASSWDDPRAREQFF. For the CDR3, the DNA is TGCGCCAGCAGCTGGGATGACCCGAGAGCGCGTGAGCAGTTCTTC. The genes are TRBV5-1 and TRBJ2-1, with unresolved D. The CDR3 has 15 residues. V lost 3 bases and J 9 bases, leaving 19 bases between the germline ends. Germline loops: CDR1 SGHRS, CDR2 YFSETQ.

The V call is TRBV7-2, the J call TRBJ2-1; D is perhaps TRBD2 (6 bases). Germline lookup yields CDR1 SGHTA and CDR2 FQGNSA. Trimming shortened V by 3 bases and J by 16 bases, and 13 bases separated the two germline ends. There are 11 residues in the CDR3. DNA for the CDR3: TGTGCCAGCAGCTTGTCGGGAGCCTACTTCTTC. This encodes CASSLSGAYFF.

The rearrangement links TRBV18 to TRBJ1-1, with D possibly matching TRBD1 (5 bases). V lost 3 bases and J lost 4, with 18 bases in between. There are 16 residues in the CDR3. The germline V gene encodes CDR1 KGHSH and CDR2 LQKENI. CDR3 bases: TGTGCCAGCTCACCTGGGCAGCGGGGGGTCCGCACTGAAGCTTTCTTT. Translated, it gives CASSPGQRGVRTEAFF.

V usage is TRBV28 and J usage is TRBJ2-3; D perhaps matches TRBD2 (6 bases). CDR1 is MDHEN, CDR2 SYDVKM, per germline. V gave up 6 bases and J gave up 2 bases, with 15 bases separating them. The CDR3 length is 15 residues. The CDR3 is CASRDYGGVTDTQYF. The CDR3 DNA is TGTGCCAGCAGGGACTACGGGGGAGTCACAGATACGCAGTATTTT.

This chain links TRBV5-4 with TRBJ1-2; TRBD1 aligns across 8 bases. The length of the CDR3 is 17 residues. V gave up 3 bases and J gave up 4 bases; unmatched junction bases: 14. The V gene's germline CDR1 is SGHNT and CDR2 YYREEE (reference sequence). CDR3 region: CASSSKTTGEKGYGYTF. CDR3 in DNA: TGTGCCAGCAGCTCTAAAACGACAGGGGAGAAGGGCTATGGCTACACCTTC.

The V and J genes are TRBV18 and TRBJ2-1, with no clear D. Germline CDR1 and CDR2: KGHSH and LQKENI. The CDR3 runs 13 residues. Trimming took 1 base from V and 7 from J, leaving 8 bases between them. The CDR3 protein is CASSPRVVNEQFF. The CDR3 bases are TGTGCCAGCTCACCACGGGTTGTAAATGAGCAGTTCTTC.

V gene TRBV5-5 combines with J gene TRBJ2-7; D unresolved. The CDR3 contains 13 residues. Germline V lookup: CDR1 SGHKS, CDR2 YYEKEE (reference sequence). The V end lost 2 bases, the J end lost 0 bases, and 6 bases lay between the germline ends. CDR3 nucleotides: TGTGCCAGCAGCTTCCCTGGCTCCTACGAGCAGTACTTC. Translation: CASSFPGSYEQYF.

This chain links TRBV7-2 with TRBJ2-3; D is perhaps TRBD1 (6 bases). The length of the CDR3 is 15 residues. Germline V gene lookup returns CDR1 SGHTA and CDR2 FQGNSA. The V and J ends lost 4 bases and 2 bases respectively, with 13 bases between them. CDR3 DNA sequence: TGTGCCAGCAGCTCCTTTGGACAGACCACAGATACGCAGTATTTT. Translation gives CASSSFGQTTDTQYF.

The chain couples TRBV6-1 to TRBJ2-3, with 7 bases identical to TRBD1. V shed 7 bases and J 4 bases; nucleotides not matched to a gene: 5. The germline V gene encodes CDR1 MNHNS and CDR2 SASEGT. This CDR3 region has 13 residues. The CDR3 DNA reads as TGTGCCAGCAAACCCAGGGGGTCAGATACGCAGTATTTT. As protein: CASKPRGSDTQYF.